This TCR beta chain was sequenced in a study of cytomegalovirus exposure and HLA in healthy donors. The study ran its PCR with 60 Vbeta and 13 Jbeta primers. Using immunoSEQ multiplex PCR, the repertoire was profiled, and TCRdb retains in-frame clones only, with some absent. Of roughly 120,000 clones in the sample, 74% were seen once. The TCR was taken from a woman aged 45-65 years in good health and CMV-seropositive. The material sequenced was PBMCs.

CDR3 nucleotide sequence: TGTGCCAGCAGCGACCTTAATGCGGCAAGTGAGCAGTTCTTC. It codes for CASSDLNAASEQFF. The chain carries TRBV7-7 and TRBJ2-1; D not resolved. The germline V gene encodes CDR1 SSHAT and CDR2 FNYEAQ (reference sequence). V was trimmed by 5 bases and J by 9 bases, leaving 17 bases between them. The CDR3 is 14 amino acids.